This TCR beta chain was retrieved from a study of blood T cell repertoires in COVID-19. Looking at the study overall: COVID-19 samples from acute and convalescent phases originated in the United States, Italy and Spain. Nucleic acid was either cDNA or gDNA, and it came from T cells, B-cell-depleted T cells, or PBMCs.

Sequenced by immunoSEQ multiplex PCR; TCRdb stores in-frame clones only, minus some. Here the sample spans about 70,000 clones, approximately 89% being singletons. The CDR3 consists of 16 residues. J lost 1 base, V lost 4 bases, and 10 bases had no gene match. Germline CDR1 reads SEHNR; CDR2 reads FQNEAQ (reference sequence). This rearrangement joins TRBV7-9 to TRBJ2-7; TRBD2 aligns across 7 bases. Specimen: peripheral blood. The receptor's source is a woman aged 80 or over with active or convalescent COVID-19. The CDR3 nucleotides read TGTGCCAGCAGCTCGCTGGAGGGAGCGGGGTCCTACGAGCAGTACTTC. Residues: CASSSLEGAGSYEQYF. Together with reference TRBV7-9 and TRBJ2-7, the CDR3 gives the full variable domain: DTGVSQNPRHKITKRGQNVTFRCDPISEHNRLYWYRQTLGQGPEFLTYFQNEAQLEKSRLLSDRFSAERPKGSFSTLEIQRTEQGDSAMYLCASSSLEGAGSYEQYFGPGTRLTVT.